The 5 T cell receptor beta chains below were found in one sample sequenced in a study of tissue T cells after allogeneic stem cell transplantation (dated by TCRdb to the early 2020s). The meaning of the sample's time point label: mouse harvest day 7 after allogeneic transplant. Each mouse graft consisted of 10^7 T-cell-depleted bone marrow cells plus 10^6 splenic CD5+ T cells and was given by tail vein injection. Library generation was performed with the immunoSEQ multiplex PCR assay. TCRdb holds this immuneACCESS table with in-frame rearrangements only. Some clones are missing; in checked studies, unresolved V genes explain under half, and the rest has no known cause. For this sample the table gives 6,500 to 7,000 clones, of which around 50% were detected only once. The ten largest clones represent more than 3% of the sample. Sequenced material: gut tissue. The receptors stem from a female BALB/c mouse given C57BL/6 T cells with graft-versus-host disease after an allogeneic hematopoietic cell transplant.

As concerns this clone: Here the gene names and germline are mouse. Coverage ceases 1 residue before the CDR3 finishes, and the germline J gene fills in the end. The V and J genes are TRBV26 and TRBJ2-4; D unresolved. Germline loops: CDR1 KGHPV, CDR2 FQNQEV (reference sequence). The CDR3 is 14 residues long. V lost 3 bases and J 0 bases, leaving 7 bases between the germline ends. The CDR3 loop reads CASSLHGSQNTLYF. The sequenced part of the CDR3 DNA is TGTGCCAGCAGTCTTCACGGAAGTCAAAACACCTTGTAC.

Concerning this clone: Any gene name here is a mouse gene name. The CDR3 end is not reached by the read, which stops 1 residue before it; the germline J gene fills it in. The V call is TRBV3, the J call TRBJ2-1; unclear D gene. In germline, CDR1 is SNHLY, CDR2 FYNGKV (reference sequence). This CDR3 comprises 14 residues. V was trimmed by 2 bases and J by 1 base, leaving 6 bases between them. The CDR3 loop reads CASSLSWNYAEQFF. CDR3 DNA (partial): TGTGCCAGCAGCTTATCCTGGAACTATGCTGAGCAGTTC.

This clone is a singleton in its sample. Mouse gene names apply. The missing CDR3 end, 1 residue past where the read stops, is filled in from the germline J gene. The gene calls are TRBV12-1 and TRBJ1-4, with 10 bases lining up with TRBD1. Germline CDR1 is SGHSN and CDR2 is HYEKVE. V lost 0 bases to trimming and J lost 5 bases; unmatched junction nucleotides: 2. This CDR3 contains 15 residues. CDR3 DNA (partial): TGTGCCAGCTCTCTCGAGGACAGGGGGAACGAAAGATTATTT. As protein: CASSLEDRGNERLF. The full-length CDR3 reads as CASSLEDRGNERLFF.

This clone came up a few times. Here the gene names and germline are mouse. The read stops 1 residue short of the end of the CDR3; the missing end is completed from the germline J gene. The chain has TRBV26 and TRBJ2-7; no definite D call. The length of the CDR3 is 13 residues. Germline CDR1 and CDR2: KGHPV and FQNQEV (reference sequence). Deletions cut 3 bases from V and 0 bases from J, with 6 bases between. CDR3 DNA (partial): TGTGCCAGCAGTCTCCCTAGCTCCTATGAACAGTAC. It is translated as CASSLPSSYEQY. The whole CDR3 protein is CASSLPSSYEQYF. Using reference TRBV26 and TRBJ2-7 for the parts outside the CDR3, the full variable domain is NSKVIQTPRYLVKGQGQKAKMRCIPEKGHPVVFWYQQNKNNEFKFLINFQNQEVLQQIDMTEKRFSAECPSNSPCSLEIQSSEAGDSALYLCASSLPSSYEQYFGPGTRLTVL.

Of note for this clone: Genes and germline are mouse. The missing CDR3 end, 1 residue past where the read stops, is filled in from the germline J gene. This chain links TRBV13-3 with TRBJ2-1; TRBD2 matches 12 bases. Losses at the gene ends were 2 bases for V and 6 bases for J; bases not matched to a gene: 3. The CDR3 sequence is 15 residues long. Germline V lookup: CDR1 NNHDY, CDR2 SYVADS. CDR3 in amino acids: CASSEGTGGSAEQFF. Partial CDR3 DNA: TGTGCCAGCAGTGAGGGGACTGGGGGGAGTGCTGAGCAGTTC.